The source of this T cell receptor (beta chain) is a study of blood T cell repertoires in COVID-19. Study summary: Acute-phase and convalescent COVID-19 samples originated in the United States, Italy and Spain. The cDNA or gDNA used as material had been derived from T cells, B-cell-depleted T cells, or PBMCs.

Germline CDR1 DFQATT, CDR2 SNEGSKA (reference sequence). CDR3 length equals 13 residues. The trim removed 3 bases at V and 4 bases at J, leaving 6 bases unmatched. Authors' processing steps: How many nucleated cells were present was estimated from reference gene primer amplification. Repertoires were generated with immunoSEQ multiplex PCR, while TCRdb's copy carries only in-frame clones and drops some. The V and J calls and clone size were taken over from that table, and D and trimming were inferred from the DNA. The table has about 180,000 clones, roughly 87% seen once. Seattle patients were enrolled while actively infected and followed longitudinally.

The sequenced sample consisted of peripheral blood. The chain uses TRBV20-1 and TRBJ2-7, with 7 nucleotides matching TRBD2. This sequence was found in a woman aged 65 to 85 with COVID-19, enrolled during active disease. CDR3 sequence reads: CSASLGLVYEQYF. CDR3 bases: TGCAGTGCTAGTCTCGGACTAGTGTACGAGCAGTACTTC.